This entry lists 13 T cell receptor beta chains sequenced from one sample in a study of blood T cell repertoires in COVID-19. Only in-frame clones appear in the TCRdb table, and some are missing; sequencing was by immunoSEQ multiplex PCR. The sample shows about 260,000 clones, almost 90% of them seen only once. Input material: peripheral blood. The receptors stem from a woman aged 25 to 45 with COVID-19, enrolled during active disease.

The chain employs TRBV6-5 and TRBJ2-1; no clear D gene. This CDR3 is built from 13 residues. Germline CDR1 reads MNHEY; CDR2 reads SVGAGI. V was pared by 2 bases and J by 6 bases, with 8 bases between. The CDR3, as DNA: TGTGCCAGCAGTTACCAACAGCTCAATGAGCAGTTCTTC. This translates into CASSYQQLNEQFF.

The DNA of the CDR3 is TGTGCCAGCAGTTTGGGACTAGCGGGAGGAATGGGGACCCAGTACTTC. The encoded protein is CASSLGLAGGMGTQYF. The V call is TRBV6-5, the J call TRBJ2-5; 15 bases agree with TRBD2. The ends lost 4 bases at V and 7 bases at J; junction bases unmatched: 7. CDR1 MNHEY and CDR2 SVGAGI come from the germline V gene. The CDR3 length is 16 residues.

This chain uses TRBV7-2 with TRBJ2-5; 7 bases line up with TRBD2. The germline V gene encodes CDR1 SGHTA and CDR2 FQGNSA. The CDR3 is 15 amino acids. The ends lost 4 bases at V and 5 bases at J; junction bases unmatched: 10. CDR3 amino acids: CASSSSAGVGETQYF. For the CDR3, the DNA is TGTGCCAGCAGCTCCTCCGCGGGAGTTGGCGAGACCCAGTACTTC.

The chain uses TRBV5-5 and TRBJ2-5; TRBD2 aligns across 14 bases. This CDR3 region has 15 residues. Germline-derived CDR1 and CDR2 are SGHKS and YYEKEE (reference sequence). V shed 4 bases and J 5 bases; nucleotides not matched to a gene: 4. CDR3 sequence reads: CASSPGLAGGETQYF. CDR3 DNA sequence: TGTGCCAGCAGCCCCGGACTAGCGGGAGGCGAGACCCAGTACTTC.

A few counts support this clone. The J gene is TRBJ2-3, the V gene TRBV10-2, with D tentatively TRBD2 (6 bases). Deletions cut 0 bases from V and 9 bases from J, with 10 bases between. This CDR3 spans 13 amino acids. CDR1 is WSHSY, CDR2 SAAADI, per germline. CDR3 bases: TGCGCCAGCAGTGAGTCCACACGGGGGACGCAGTATTTT. Amino acid sequence: CASSESTRGTQYF.

This sequence joins TRBV9 and TRBJ2-3, with 7 positions matching TRBD2. In germline, CDR1 is SGDLS, CDR2 YYNGEE. This CDR3 is 15 amino acids long. V was clipped by 0 bases and J by 5 bases; unmatched bases: 6. CDR3 amino acids: CASSVGRSGGDTQYF. CDR3 nucleotide sequence: TGTGCCAGCAGCGTAGGGCGGTCGGGGGGAGATACGCAGTATTTT.

The rearrangement uses TRBV5-1 and TRBJ2-3, with 12 nucleotides matching TRBD2. Germline CDR1 SGHRS, CDR2 YFSETQ. There are 16 residues in the CDR3. Trimming cost V 3 bases and J 0 bases; bases outside gene matches: 2. Written as DNA, the CDR3 is TGCGCCAGCAGCTCTGGGACTAGCGGGAGCACAGATACGCAGTATTTT. Protein product: CASSSGTSGSTDTQYF.

The chain combines TRBV19 with TRBJ1-6; TRBD1 is a possible D gene (6 bases). The germline V gene has CDR1 LNHDA and CDR2 SQIVND (reference sequence). The CDR3 totals 15 residues. Trimming left V 1 base short and J 9 bases short, with 13 bases between. CDR3 DNA sequence: TGTGCCAGTAGTATAGGCAGGACAGCATCTTCACCCCTCCACTTT. Translating gives CASSIGRTASSPLHF. Variable domain in full (rest from reference TRBV19 and TRBJ1-6): DGGITQSPKYLFRKEGQNVTLSCEQNLNHDAMYWYRQDPGQGLRLIYYSQIVNDFQKGDIAEGYSVSREKKESFPLTVTSAQKNPTAFYLCASSIGRTASSPLHFGNGTRLTVT.

The chain is built from TRBV3-1 (or the pseudogene TRBV3-2) and TRBJ1-1; D is perhaps TRBD1 (5 bases). The V end lost 4 bases, the J end lost 4 bases, and 13 bases lay between the germline ends. Germline assignment: CDR1 LGHDT and CDR2 YNNKEL (reference sequence). This CDR3 has 14 residues. CDR3 sequence: CASSLPGYGTEAFF. CDR3 DNA: TGTGCCAGCAGCCTTCCAGGGTATGGCACTGAAGCTTTCTTT.

The chain employs TRBV2 and TRBJ2-1; 10 bases align to TRBD1. Trimming cost V 5 bases and J 4 bases; bases outside gene matches: 8. The germline V gene has CDR1 SNHLY and CDR2 FYNNEI. The CDR3 covers 16 residues. CDR3 region: CASSPDRGPGYNEQFF. The CDR3 bases are TGTGCCAGCAGTCCTGACAGGGGGCCGGGTTACAATGAGCAGTTCTTC.

This clone was recorded a few times. V and J are TRBV24-1 and TRBJ1-5; 12 nucleotides align to TRBD1. This CDR3 has 15 amino acids. Trimming cost V 7 bases and J 5 bases; bases outside gene matches: 5. Looked up from germline, CDR1 is KGHDR and CDR2 is SFDVKD. The DNA for the CDR3 is TGTGCCACCAGCCCGGGACAGGGGGCGGATCAGCCCCAGCATTTT. Translation gives CATSPGQGADQPQHF.

On this clone: This specimen includes other DNA sequences encoding the same CDR3. The chain has TRBV5-1 and TRBJ1-1; possibly TRBD1 for D (5 bases). The CDR3 totals 14 residues. The V and J ends lost 2 bases and 1 base respectively, with 9 bases between them. Germline assignment: CDR1 SGHRS and CDR2 YFSETQ. DNA for the CDR3: TGCGCCAGCAGCTTAGGGGATACGAACACTGAAGCTTTCTTT. Translation gives CASSLGDTNTEAFF.

The V and J genes are TRBV5-1 and TRBJ2-5, with D unresolved. CDR1 is SGHRS, CDR2 YFSETQ, per germline. The length of the CDR3 is 16 residues. Between the trimmed V and J ends, which lost 3 bases and 2 bases, there was a span of 17 bases. The CDR3, as DNA: TGCGCCAGCAGCTCGACTCCAAGTCAAGTACAAGAGACCCAGTACTTC. Residues: CASSSTPSQVQETQYF.